The 22 T cell receptor beta chains listed next were all sequenced from one sample in a study of blood T cell repertoires in COVID-19. Produced via immunoSEQ multiplex PCR; TCRdb's table is partial and in-frame only. The sample shows 180,000 or so clones, over 70% of them seen only once. Sequenced: PBMCs or T cells enriched from blood (not recorded which). Receptor source: a woman in her fifties or sixties who had recovered from COVID-19.

This chain connects TRBV7-2 to TRBJ2-1; 15 nucleotides agree with TRBD2. CDR1 and CDR2 (germline): SGHTA, FQGNSA. The CDR3 length is 17 residues. V gave up 8 bases and J gave up 7 bases; unmatched junction bases: 12. The CDR3 protein is CASGTGTSGRWWNEQFF. The CDR3 nucleotides are TGTGCCAGCGGAACAGGGACTAGCGGGAGGTGGTGGAATGAGCAGTTCTTC.

This rearrangement joins TRBV5-1 to TRBJ1-1; D gene unclear. CDR3 length equals 14 residues. Germline CDR1 is SGHRS and CDR2 is YFSETQ. The V end lost 0 bases, the J end lost 1 base, and 7 bases lay between the germline ends. CDR3 residues: CASSLVGRNTEAFF. In DNA, the CDR3 is TGCGCCAGCAGCTTGGTTGGCAGGAACACTGAAGCTTTCTTT.

The chain couples TRBV2 to TRBJ1-2, with 7 bases identical to TRBD1. Germline trimming cut 8 bases from V and 4 bases from J; bases unmatched to any gene: 7. The CDR3 sequence is 13 residues long. Per germline, CDR1 SNHLY and CDR2 FYNNEI. CDR3 sequence (DNA): TGTGCCAGCGATAGGACAGGTCTCTATGGCTACACCTTC. It yields the protein CASDRTGLYGYTF.

The chain recombines TRBV19 with TRBJ1-5; no definite D call. The CDR3 runs 16 residues. Germline V gene sequence: CDR1 LNHDA, CDR2 SQIVND (reference sequence). Between the trimmed V and J ends, which lost 3 bases and 0 bases, there was a span of 12 bases. CDR3: CASSIDTASSNQPQHF. The CDR3 DNA is TGTGCCAGTAGTATCGACACCGCTTCTAGCAATCAGCCCCAGCATTTT.

The genes are TRBV2 and TRBJ1-2; D is perhaps TRBD1 (5 bases). CDR1 and CDR2 (germline): SNHLY, FYNNEI. The CDR3 spans 15 residues. The V gene lost 8 bases and the J gene lost 2 bases, with 18 bases spanning the gap. In DNA, the CDR3 is TGTGCCAGCGTCCCTTTTCGACAGCCGAACTATGGCTACACCTTC. This gives the protein CASVPFRQPNYGYTF.

The J gene is TRBJ2-7, the V gene TRBV2, with a possible D match to TRBD1 (6 bases). Trimming took 6 bases from V and 0 from J, leaving 15 bases between them. CDR1 and CDR2 from the germline V gene are SNHLY and FYNNEI. This CDR3 region has 15 residues. This chain's CDR3 is CASRLPGHSSYEQYF. CDR3 nucleotide sequence: TGTGCCAGCAGATTACCGGGACATAGCTCCTACGAGCAGTACTTC.

This chain uses TRBV7-9 with TRBJ2-5; TRBD2 matches at 9 bases. The germline CDR1 and CDR2 sequences are SEHNR and FQNEAQ (reference sequence). The CDR3 contains 15 residues. Trimming removed 1 base from V and 3 bases from J; junction bases left unmatched: 3. Written as DNA, the CDR3 is TGTGCCAGCAGCTTAGGACTAGCGGTTAAAGAGACCCAGTACTTC. Protein sequence: CASSLGLAVKETQYF.

This clone was recorded a few times. J is TRBJ1-4 and V is TRBV28, with D possibly being TRBD1 (5 bases). CDR3 length: 13 amino acids. The V and J ends lost 6 bases and 0 bases respectively, with 5 bases between them. Germline-derived CDR1 and CDR2 are MDHEN and SYDVKM. DNA for the CDR3: TGTGCCAGCAGCAGGGCAACTAATGAAAAACTGTTTTTT. This translates into CASSRATNEKLFF.

This chain uses TRBV5-1 with TRBJ2-3, with D uncertain. Germline CDR1 and CDR2: SGHRS and YFSETQ. V dropped 2 bases and J dropped 2 bases, with 9 bases sitting between them. The CDR3 runs 14 residues. CDR3 nucleotides: TGCGCCAGCAGCTTCTTCGGAGTCACAGATACGCAGTATTTT. Its protein is CASSFFGVTDTQYF.

The chain employs TRBV9 and TRBJ1-2; D not certain. CDR3 length: 16 residues. Germline CDR1 is SGDLS and CDR2 is YYNGEE. V was shortened by 0 bases and J by 4 bases, with 16 bases between the two germline ends. CDR3 sequence reads: CASSVAADGVGYGYTF. The CDR3, as DNA: TGTGCCAGCAGCGTAGCGGCCGACGGGGTAGGCTATGGCTACACCTTC. The full variable domain, in which reference TRBV9 and TRBJ1-2 provide the parts outside the CDR3, is DSGVTQTPKHLITATGQRVTLRCSPRSGDLSVYWYQQSLDQGLQFLIQYYNGEERAKGNILERFSAQQFPDLHSELNLSSLELGDSALYFCASSVAADGVGYGYTFGSGTRLTVV.

The chain recombines TRBV30 with TRBJ2-1; no reliable D call. This CDR3 has 13 amino acids. The V gene lost 3 bases and the J gene lost 4 bases, with 10 bases spanning the gap. CDR1 is GTSNPN, CDR2 SVGIG, per germline (reference sequence). CDR3 protein: CAWRRSGYNEQFF. CDR3 sequence (DNA): TGTGCCTGGAGAAGGTCAGGTTACAATGAGCAGTTCTTC.

The genes are TRBV6-5 and TRBJ1-1; D remains ambiguous. Trimming shortened V by 6 bases and J by 4 bases, and 12 bases separated the two germline ends. Germline assignment: CDR1 MNHEY and CDR2 SVGAGI. The CDR3 runs to 13 residues. CDR3: CASRPFMATEAFF. The CDR3 nucleotides read TGTGCCAGCAGACCCTTCATGGCCACTGAAGCTTTCTTT.

The chain combines TRBV6-5 with TRBJ2-3, with D possibly matching TRBD2 (5 bases). CDR3 length: 14 amino acids. The V end lost 10 bases, the J end lost 3 bases, and 17 bases lay between the germline ends. CDR1 is MNHEY and CDR2 is SVGAGI in the germline V gene. The CDR3 is CATLGGLATDTQYF. CDR3 coding DNA: TGTGCCACCCTGGGCGGGTTGGCGACAGATACGCAGTATTTT.

V and J are TRBV23-1 and TRBJ2-2; D is possibly TRBD1 (5 bases). TRBV23-1 is flagged as an ORF with uncertain function. V shed 5 bases and J shed 4 bases, with 8 bases lying between them. This CDR3 comprises 13 residues. The CDR3 spells CASSSDSTGELFF. The CDR3 DNA reads as TGCGCCAGCAGTTCTGACAGCACCGGGGAGCTGTTTTTT.

The chain recombines TRBV24-1 with TRBJ2-1; 7 bases map to TRBD2. Losses at the gene ends were 2 bases for V and 6 bases for J; bases not matched to a gene: 9. The germline CDR1 and CDR2 sequences are KGHDR and SFDVKD. The CDR3 is 16 residues long. CDR3 DNA: TGTGCCACCAGTGATTGGACTAGGTCAGCTGGCAATGAGCAGTTCTTC. Its translation is CATSDWTRSAGNEQFF.

V is TRBV9 and J is TRBJ2-3, with TRBD2 matching 8 bases. The CDR3 runs 15 residues. Per germline, CDR1 SGDLS and CDR2 YYNGEE. CDR3 amino acids: CASSATGGRADTQYF. Here the CDR3 DNA reads TGTGCATCCTCCGCAACGGGAGGGCGGGCAGATACGCAGTATTTT.

The V call is TRBV6-5, the J call TRBJ1-6; D not resolved. The CDR3 sequence is 15 residues long. Germline V gene lookup returns CDR1 MNHEY and CDR2 SVGAGI. V lost 6 bases to trimming and J lost 4 bases, with 13 bases between them. The DNA for the CDR3 is TGTGCCAGCAGCTCGACATTGCCGTATAATTCACCCCTCCACTTT. Translation gives CASSSTLPYNSPLHF.

The genes are TRBV7-3 and TRBJ2-1; D not resolved. In germline, CDR1 is SGHTA, CDR2 FQGTGA. The length of the CDR3 is 14 residues. The V and J ends lost 5 bases and 6 bases respectively, with 14 bases between them. CDR3 region: CASSLSSSGNEQFF. CDR3 nucleotides: TGTGCCAGCAGCCTTAGTAGCTCTGGCAATGAGCAGTTCTTC. The full variable domain, its missing parts supplied by reference TRBV7-3 and TRBJ2-1, is GAGVSQTPSNKVTEKGKYVELRCDPISGHTALYWYRQSLGQGPEFLIYFQGTGAADDSGLPNDRFFAVRPEGSVSTLKIQRTERGDSAVYLCASSLSSSGNEQFFGPGTRLTVL.

The rearrangement links TRBV28 to TRBJ1-1; D may be TRBD1 (5 bases). With 5 bases removed from V and 1 base from J, the gap between germline ends came to 8 bases. Germline V gene lookup returns CDR1 MDHEN and CDR2 SYDVKM. CDR3 length: 13 amino acids. CDR3 loop: CASSTQENTEAFF. DNA of the CDR3: TGTGCCAGCAGTACACAGGAGAACACTGAAGCTTTCTTT.

The chain joins TRBV9 to TRBJ2-3, with TRBD1 matching over 7 bases. V lost 4 bases to trimming and J lost 6 bases; unmatched junction nucleotides: 11. CDR3 length equals 15 residues. CDR1 and CDR2 from the germline V gene are SGDLS and YYNGEE. The CDR3 coding sequence is TGTGCCAGCAGCCCTTCCGGGACAGCCTCCGATACGCAGTATTTT. Its protein product is CASSPSGTASDTQYF.

The chain is built from TRBV4-1 and TRBJ2-5; 12 nucleotides line up with TRBD2. This CDR3 spans 17 amino acids. The ends lost 3 bases at V and 5 bases at J; junction bases unmatched: 10. Per germline, CDR1 MGHRA and CDR2 YSYEKL. CDR3 sequence reads: CASSQRLLAGGKETQYF. The CDR3 nucleotides are TGCGCCAGCAGCCAGAGACTTCTAGCGGGAGGGAAGGAGACCCAGTACTTC.

The V gene is TRBV5-8, the J gene TRBJ2-5; 11 nucleotides match TRBD1. The J segment lost 4 bases and the V segment lost 4 bases, leaving 6 bases of the junction unmatched. This CDR3 contains 15 residues. Germline CDR1 and CDR2: SGHTS and YDEGEE. In DNA form, the CDR3 reads TGTGCCAGCAGCACGGGACAGGGGGTGTCAGAGACCCAGTACTTC. Amino acids: CASSTGQGVSETQYF.